A selection of T cell receptor beta chains follows, all from one sample in a study of cytomegalovirus exposure and HLA in healthy donors. The assay was immunoSEQ multiplex PCR, and TCRdb's table has in-frame clones only and misses some. The sample carries 80,000 to 100,000 clones, approximately 91% recorded once. Sequences were obtained from PBMCs. All receptors derive from a man younger than 40 in good health and CMV-seronegative. Each CDR3 is given with its conserved first and last residue. D genes are given only for firm matches. Only some rows state a clone size, as once, few, many or a class for expanded clones.

j_call	d_call	clone_size	v_call	cdr3_nt	cdr3_aa
TRBJ2-1	TRBD2	-	TRBV14	TGTGCCAGCAGCCAAGGGACTAGCGGGAGCCCCTACAATGAGCAGTTCTTC	CASSQGTSGSPYNEQFF
TRBJ1-1	TRBD1	-	TRBV5-8	TGTGCCAGCAGCAAGGACAGGGGGCTAAGCCTTGCTGCCGAAGCTTTCTTT	CASSKDRGLSLAAEAFF
TRBJ1-1	TRBD1	few	TRBV5-5	TGTGCCAGCAGCTTGCTGTCCCTCCGACAGGGGCGGAACACTGAAGCTTTCTTT	CASSLLSLRQGRNTEAFF
TRBJ2-1	TRBD2	-	TRBV5-4	TGTGCCAGCAGCCAGTCCTGGACTAGCGGAAACAATGAGCAGTTCTTC	CASSQSWTSGNNEQFF
TRBJ1-5	-	-	TRBV18	TGTGCCAGCTCACCTGAAGACATGAATAGCAATCAGCCCCAGCATTTT	CASSPEDMNSNQPQHF
TRBJ1-4	TRBD1	-	TRBV27	TGTGCCAGCAGTTTAAAGGCCGGGACAGTACGCGAAAAACTGTTTTTT	CASSLKAGTVREKLFF
TRBJ2-7	-	-	TRBV5-1	TGCGCCAGCAGCTTGGGTACGGGAACCTACGAGCAGTACTTC	CASSLGTGTYEQYF
TRBJ1-4	-	once	TRBV4-2	TGTGCCAGCAGCCAACCGGGTGAGATGAAAATGCGACTGTTTTTT	CASSQPGEMKMRLFF
TRBJ1-5	TRBD1	-	TRBV6-6	TGTGCCAGCAGTTCTCCGGGACAGGGCAATCAGCCCCAGCATTTT	CASSSPGQGNQPQHF
TRBJ2-5	-	-	TRBV5-6	TGTGCCAGCAGCCGACAAATTAGGGAGACCCAGTACTTC	CASSRQIRETQYF
TRBJ2-2	TRBD1	-	TRBV6-1	TGTGCCAGCAGTGCCCGGGACAGATATTTCACCGGGGAGCTGTTTTTT	CASSARDRYFTGELFF
TRBJ1-2	-	-	TRBV28	TGTGCCAGCAGTGGAGCATTGTTTGGCTACACCTTC	CASSGALFGYTF
TRBJ2-5	-	-	TRBV6-4	TGTGCCAGCAGTGACTACAGCAATCAAGAGACCCAGTACTTC	CASSDYSNQETQYF
TRBJ2-2	TRBD2	-	TRBV30	TGTGCCTGGAGGCGGGGGGGACTAGCGGGGCTTGAGACCGGGGAGCTGTTTTTT	CAWRRGGLAGLETGELFF
TRBJ1-2	-	once	TRBV5-8	TGTGCCAGCAGCATATATGGCTACACCTTC	CASSIYGYTF
TRBJ2-5	TRBD1	-	TRBV6-5	TGTGCCAGCAGTCCCGGACAGGGTGGGACGGTGACCCAGTACTTC	CASSPGQGGTVTQYF
TRBJ2-2	TRBD2	-	TRBV13	TGTGCCAGCAGGTATGGGACTAGCGGGGAGTATCCCGCCGGGGAGCTGTTTTTT	CASRYGTSGEYPAGELFF
TRBJ2-7	TRBD2	-	TRBV28	TGTGCCAGCAGTTTATCTAGCGGGACCGCGGAGCAGTACTTC	CASSLSSGTAEQYF
TRBJ2-2	-	-	TRBV29-1	TGCAGCGGCCGACAGCCCAACACCGGGGAGCTGTTTTTT	CSGRQPNTGELFF